This is a list of T cell receptor beta chains from one sample in a study of T cell responses to AZD1222 COVID-19 vaccine. TCRdb keeps only in-frame clones here, not all; method: immunoSEQ multiplex PCR. The sample records around 150,000 clones, 90% to 95% being singletons. The source material was peripheral blood, sampled 28 days after the second AZD1222 dose. The receptors derive from an adult who received the AZD1222 COVID-19 vaccine. CDR3s include the opening cysteine and the closing phenylalanine or tryptophan. The D gene is left open where the match is weak. Clone size is stated in some rows and not others, as once, few, many or a class when expanded.

abundance: .; v_gene: TRBV11-2; j_gene: TRBJ1-1; d_gene: .; CDR3nt: TGTGCCAGCAGCTTAGATCGGGGGGGGAACACTGAAGCTTTCTTT; CDR3aa: CASSLDRGGNTEAFF
abundance: .; v_gene: TRBV5-3; j_gene: TRBJ2-5; d_gene: .; CDR3nt: TGTGCCAGAAGCTTAGTTGGACGGTCGGAGACCCAGTACTTC; CDR3aa: CARSLVGRSETQYF
abundance: .; v_gene: TRBV27; j_gene: TRBJ1-1; d_gene: .; CDR3nt: TGTGCCAGCAGTTTTCCCGATAGGGGGGCCACTGAAGCTTTCTTT; CDR3aa: CASSFPDRGATEAFF
abundance: .; v_gene: TRBV4-1; j_gene: TRBJ1-1; d_gene: TRBD1; CDR3nt: TGCGCCAGCAGAAACAGGGGCGGCTACACTGAAGCTTTCTTT; CDR3aa: CASRNRGGYTEAFF
abundance: .; v_gene: TRBV5-4; j_gene: TRBJ2-7; d_gene: .; CDR3nt: TGTGCCAGCAGCTTGTCTTTAGGCGAGCAGTACTTC; CDR3aa: CASSLSLGEQYF
abundance: .; v_gene: TRBV15; j_gene: TRBJ1-5; d_gene: TRBD1; CDR3nt: TGTGCCACCAGCAGAGGTAGACAGGGGGTTCATCAGCCCCAGCATTTT; CDR3aa: CATSRGRQGVHQPQHF
abundance: .; v_gene: TRBV29-1; j_gene: TRBJ1-2; d_gene: .; CDR3nt: TGCAGCGTTCCGGGGGGTAGTGGCTACACCTTC; CDR3aa: CSVPGGSGYTF
abundance: .; v_gene: TRBV19; j_gene: TRBJ1-1; d_gene: .; CDR3nt: TGTGCCAGTAGGGACAGCCTGAACACTGAAGCTTTCTTT; CDR3aa: CASRDSLNTEAFF
abundance: .; v_gene: TRBV5-1; j_gene: TRBJ1-1; d_gene: .; CDR3nt: TGCGCCAGCAGCTTGGTCTCAGGCTCGAACACTGAAGCTTTCTTT; CDR3aa: CASSLVSGSNTEAFF
abundance: .; v_gene: TRBV10-3; j_gene: TRBJ1-6; d_gene: TRBD1; CDR3nt: TGTGCCATCAGTGAGCCAGGGGGGCTGGATAATTCACCCCTCCACTTT; CDR3aa: CAISEPGGLDNSPLHF
abundance: few; v_gene: TRBV6-2/TRBV6-3; j_gene: TRBJ1-2; d_gene: .; CDR3nt: TGTGCCAGCAGTTATCTCACGGGGACCTATGGCTACACCTTC; CDR3aa: CASSYLTGTYGYTF
abundance: .; v_gene: TRBV13; j_gene: TRBJ1-3; d_gene: .; CDR3nt: TGTGCCAGCAGCGAGAGGGCTTTAGGAGGGGTTAGGAACACCATATATTTT; CDR3aa: CASSERALGGVRNTIYF
abundance: .; v_gene: TRBV7-6; j_gene: TRBJ2-3; d_gene: .; CDR3nt: TGTGCCAGCAGCTTATGGACCTTAGGGGATGGGTTATCAGATACGCAGTATTTT; CDR3aa: CASSLWTLGDGLSDTQYF
abundance: .; v_gene: TRBV5-1; j_gene: TRBJ1-2; d_gene: TRBD1; CDR3nt: TGCGCCAGCAGCTTGGATGAGGGCAGGGGGTACTATGGCTACACCTTC; CDR3aa: CASSLDEGRGYYGYTF
abundance: .; v_gene: TRBV27; j_gene: TRBJ1-5; d_gene: TRBD1; CDR3nt: TGTGCCAGCAGCACCTGGACAGGGACAAGCAATCAGCCCCAGCATTTT; CDR3aa: CASSTWTGTSNQPQHF
abundance: .; v_gene: TRBV6-5; j_gene: TRBJ1-5; d_gene: .; CDR3nt: TGTGCCAGCAGTTTCTGGTATCAGCCCCAGCATTTT; CDR3aa: CASSFWYQPQHF
abundance: .; v_gene: TRBV9; j_gene: TRBJ1-5; d_gene: .; CDR3nt: TGTGCCAGCAGCCTGACCGGGAGCCATCAGCCCCAGCATTTT; CDR3aa: CASSLTGSHQPQHF
abundance: .; v_gene: TRBV20-1; j_gene: TRBJ2-3; d_gene: .; CDR3nt: TGCAGTGCTCGCCGTACAGATACGCAGTATTTT; CDR3aa: CSARRTDTQYF
abundance: .; v_gene: TRBV5-6; j_gene: TRBJ2-1; d_gene: .; CDR3nt: TGTGCCAGCAGCTTACTACTCGGGACCGACAATGAGCAGTTCTTC; CDR3aa: CASSLLLGTDNEQFF
abundance: .; v_gene: TRBV7-2; j_gene: TRBJ1-2; d_gene: TRBD1; CDR3nt: TGTGCCAGCAGCCCAGATACAGGGGGGGGAGGCTACACCTTC; CDR3aa: CASSPDTGGGGYTF
abundance: .; v_gene: TRBV19; j_gene: TRBJ1-5; d_gene: .; CDR3nt: TGTGCCAGTACCAATGACAGGACCAATCAGCCCCAGCATTTT; CDR3aa: CASTNDRTNQPQHF
abundance: .; v_gene: TRBV6-6; j_gene: TRBJ1-6; d_gene: .; CDR3nt: TGTGCCAGCAGAGACAGAGATTCACCCCTCCACTTT; CDR3aa: CASRDRDSPLHF
abundance: .; v_gene: TRBV7-9; j_gene: TRBJ1-1; d_gene: .; CDR3nt: TGTGCCAGCAGCTCGAGAGAAATGAACACTGAAGCTTTCTTT; CDR3aa: CASSSREMNTEAFF
abundance: .; v_gene: TRBV20-1; j_gene: TRBJ1-1; d_gene: TRBD1; CDR3nt: TGCAGTGCTAGTGGGGTCGGGACAGGGTACGATGGTGAAGCTTTCTTT; CDR3aa: CSASGVGTGYDGEAFF
abundance: .; v_gene: TRBV7-3; j_gene: TRBJ2-2; d_gene: TRBD1; CDR3nt: TGTGCCAGCAGCTTATACCAGGGGGCCGGGGAGCTGTTTTTT; CDR3aa: CASSLYQGAGELFF
abundance: .; v_gene: TRBV6-5; j_gene: TRBJ2-7; d_gene: TRBD1; CDR3nt: TGTGCCAGCACGGACAGGGTCTCCTACGAGCAGTACTTC; CDR3aa: CASTDRVSYEQYF
abundance: few; v_gene: TRBV5-4; j_gene: TRBJ2-7; d_gene: .; CDR3nt: TGTGCCAGCAGCTTGGCGTTCAGCCACGAGCAGTACTTC; CDR3aa: CASSLAFSHEQYF
abundance: .; v_gene: TRBV5-1; j_gene: TRBJ2-2; d_gene: .; CDR3nt: TGCGCCAGCAGCCCAACTACCAACAGGGACACCGGGGAGCTGTTTTTT; CDR3aa: CASSPTTNRDTGELFF
abundance: .; v_gene: TRBV28; j_gene: TRBJ2-7; d_gene: .; CDR3nt: TGTGCCAGCAGTTTACTCGAGGAGGCCTACGAGCAGTACTTC; CDR3aa: CASSLLEEAYEQYF
abundance: .; v_gene: TRBV5-1; j_gene: TRBJ2-7; d_gene: .; CDR3nt: TGCGCCAGCAGCGGCGGGGACGGAGGCTTCTACGAGCAGTACTTC; CDR3aa: CASSGGDGGFYEQYF
abundance: once; v_gene: TRBV7-2; j_gene: TRBJ2-7; d_gene: .; CDR3nt: TGTGCCAGCAGCTTAGCGACAGGTCCGGGGCAGTACTTC; CDR3aa: CASSLATGPGQYF
abundance: .; v_gene: TRBV2; j_gene: TRBJ2-2; d_gene: TRBD2; CDR3nt: TGTGCCAGCAGTGAGACTCGGGGGGGCCGTACCGGGGAGCTGTTTTTT; CDR3aa: CASSETRGGRTGELFF
abundance: .; v_gene: TRBV4-1; j_gene: TRBJ2-7; d_gene: .; CDR3nt: TGCGCCAGCAGCCAAGCCCGGGACTCTTACGAGCAGTACTTC; CDR3aa: CASSQARDSYEQYF
abundance: .; v_gene: TRBV2; j_gene: TRBJ1-2; d_gene: .; CDR3nt: TGTGCCAGCAGTGAAGCTCTCGGGGTCGGCTACACCTTC; CDR3aa: CASSEALGVGYTF
abundance: .; v_gene: TRBV28; j_gene: TRBJ2-2; d_gene: .; CDR3nt: TGTGCCAGCACCACCTTCCGAGGGAGCACCGGGGAGCTGTTTTTT; CDR3aa: CASTTFRGSTGELFF
abundance: .; v_gene: TRBV4-2; j_gene: TRBJ2-1; d_gene: TRBD2; CDR3nt: TGTGCCAGCAGCCAAGAGCTAGCGGGGGGCGTCAATGAGCAGTTCTTC; CDR3aa: CASSQELAGGVNEQFF
abundance: .; v_gene: TRBV19; j_gene: TRBJ1-5; d_gene: TRBD1; CDR3nt: TGTGCCAGTAGTATTTTAATATTCGGACAGGGGCTCAGGGCTAATCAGCCCCAGCATTTT; CDR3aa: CASSILIFGQGLRANQPQHF
abundance: .; v_gene: TRBV3-1/TRBV3-2; j_gene: TRBJ2-7; d_gene: .; CDR3nt: TGTGCCAGCAGCCAAGGAACGGGCATCTACGAGCAGTACTTC; CDR3aa: CASSQGTGIYEQYF
abundance: .; v_gene: TRBV6-2/TRBV6-3; j_gene: TRBJ1-1; d_gene: .; CDR3nt: TGTGCCAGCAGTACCGTCCCGGGGTTTTCTGAAGCTTTCTTT; CDR3aa: CASSTVPGFSEAFF
abundance: .; v_gene: TRBV12-5; j_gene: TRBJ2-3; d_gene: .; CDR3nt: TGTGCTAGTGGTAGACGGGCAGGTTGGACAGATACGCAGTATTTT; CDR3aa: CASGRRAGWTDTQYF
abundance: .; v_gene: TRBV11-3; j_gene: TRBJ1-5; d_gene: TRBD1; CDR3nt: TGTGCCAGCAGCCGCGGCAGGGGACAGGATTTAAATCAGCCCCAGCATTTT; CDR3aa: CASSRGRGQDLNQPQHF
abundance: .; v_gene: TRBV6-1; j_gene: TRBJ2-5; d_gene: .; CDR3nt: TGTGCCAGCAGTGAAGGGGGGGTAGGGACCCAGTACTTC; CDR3aa: CASSEGGVGTQYF
abundance: .; v_gene: TRBV7-9; j_gene: TRBJ1-1; d_gene: .; CDR3nt: TGTGCCAGCAGCTTAGATGCTACTGAAGCTTTCTTT; CDR3aa: CASSLDATEAFF
abundance: once; v_gene: TRBV4-2; j_gene: TRBJ1-4; d_gene: TRBD1; CDR3nt: TGTGCCAGCAGCTTACATTCCGGGACAGGGGGTGAAAAACTGTTTTTT; CDR3aa: CASSLHSGTGGEKLFF
abundance: .; v_gene: TRBV4-1; j_gene: TRBJ2-1; d_gene: .; CDR3nt: TGCGCCAGCAGCCAACAAGGTAATGAGCAGTTCTTC; CDR3aa: CASSQQGNEQFF
abundance: .; v_gene: TRBV6-5; j_gene: TRBJ1-1; d_gene: TRBD1; CDR3nt: TGTGCCAGCTTTAACTCCGGGACAGGGGCCACTGAAGCTTTCTTT; CDR3aa: CASFNSGTGATEAFF
abundance: .; v_gene: TRBV28; j_gene: TRBJ1-5; d_gene: .; CDR3nt: TGTGCCAGCAGCCCGTCCGCAGATCAGCCCCAGCATTTT; CDR3aa: CASSPSADQPQHF
abundance: .; v_gene: TRBV5-6; j_gene: TRBJ2-1; d_gene: TRBD2; CDR3nt: TGTGCCAGCAGCCTACCGGGACTAGAGAATGAGCAGTTCTTC; CDR3aa: CASSLPGLENEQFF
abundance: .; v_gene: TRBV4-2; j_gene: TRBJ2-1; d_gene: TRBD1; CDR3nt: TGTGCCAGCAGCCGAGACAGGGTCCCGTACAATGAGCAGTTCTTC; CDR3aa: CASSRDRVPYNEQFF
abundance: .; v_gene: TRBV19; j_gene: TRBJ2-1; d_gene: TRBD2; CDR3nt: TGTGCCAGTAGTATTAGCGGGGGGGTCAATGAGCAGTTCTTC; CDR3aa: CASSISGGVNEQFF